The present entry profiles one TCR beta chain with its context. Its target is unknown. The CDR3 length is 15 residues. V trimming: 4 bases; J trimming: 6 bases; junction bases outside the gene matches: 7. Germline CDR1 SGHRS, CDR2 YFSETQ. The donors were part of the validation cohort, which consisted of more than 90 subjects and was separate from the first cohort of 600 to 850 subjects. This specimen belongs to a study of cytomegalovirus exposure and HLA in healthy donors. The wider study: The same platform was used for the 100 to 150 validation repertoires as for the approximately 730 first-cohort repertoires, as reported in a later analysis. Study-level findings and limits: Accounts indicate the classifier identified cytomegalovirus status with strong specificity and sensitivity.

Sequencing used immunoSEQ multiplex PCR; TCRdb keeps in-frame clones, though not all of them. Among 240,000 or so clones listed, around 85% were seen once. This chain uses TRBV5-1 with TRBJ2-3; the match to TRBD2 covers 11 bases. The source is a woman aged 25 to 39 in good health and CMV-seropositive. The sequenced material came from PBMCs. The CDR3 loop reads CASSTGTSGRDTQYF. As DNA, the CDR3 is TGCGCCAGCAGCACCGGGACTAGCGGTCGGGATACGCAGTATTTT.